Detailed here is one T cell receptor beta chain. Antigen unknown. Sample time point: new active TB diagnosis, blood taken before or within 7 days of starting treatment. These data come from a study of T cells in tuberculosis. Study in general: IGRA-negative adolescents, IGRA-positive adolescents with latent tuberculosis and adults with active tuberculosis formed this South African cohort.

This table comes from immunoSEQ multiplex PCR, and its TCRdb copy is limited to in-frame clones, with some not included. In the table there are tens of thousands of clones, approximately 85% of which are singletons. General study points: Shorter CDR3-alpha in active tuberculosis partly drove smaller distances.

The input for sequencing was PBMCs, taken at tuberculosis diagnosis. This clonotype originated in an adult with tuberculosis.

The CDR3 bases are TGTGCCAGCAGTTTCTACCCGGGACTAGCGGGAGGGTACCAAGAGACCCAGTACTTC. It codes for CASSFYPGLAGGYQETQYF. The J gene is TRBJ2-5, the V gene TRBV28; 16 nucleotides match TRBD2. With V trimmed by 3 bases and J by 0 bases, 7 bases remained unmatched. CDR1 MDHEN and CDR2 SYDVKM come from the germline V gene. The CDR3 spans 19 residues.